This T cell receptor (beta chain) came from a study of technical replicates of blood from several donors. The protocol was immunoSEQ multiplex PCR, while the TCRdb copy is restricted to in-frame clones and leaves out a portion. The data hold about 84,000 clones, with 97% observed a single time. This CDR3 is 14 amino acids long. V was clipped by 5 bases and J by 6 bases, with 14 bases between them. Germline-derived CDR1 and CDR2 are MDHEN and SYDVKM. V usage is TRBV28 and J usage is TRBJ2-4; TRBD2 might be the D (5 bases). This clonotype was sampled from a human donor in good health. The sequenced sample was T cells isolated from PBMCs. The CDR3 DNA reads TGTGCCAGCAGTACCCGCCGGGGTAGAAACATTCAGTACTTC. It encodes CASSTRRGRNIQYF.